This record looks at one T cell receptor (beta chain) sequence and its context. Its matching antigen is unknown. The authors sequenced TCR beta from blood CD8+ and CD4+ T cells. TEMRA cells were FACS-enriched, while CD8+ and CD4+ T cells were negatively isolated. This sample was taken from a study of CD8 T cells in Susac syndrome. Germline CDR1 and CDR2: SGHVS and FQNEAQ. Deletions cut 5 bases from V and 5 bases from J, with 10 bases between. The CDR3 consists of 13 residues. Study results and limitations: The TCR sequencing and HLA analysis in the study involved a relatively small number of individuals, as the study acknowledged.

Random hexamers were used to reverse transcribe an amount of about 0.5 to 1 ug RNA. TCR beta CDR3 was amplified by immunoSEQ covering 54 Vbeta and 13 Jbeta. TCRdb re-derived calls from the immunoSEQ multiplex PCR reads in MiXCR, one entry per CDR3 protein. The sample shows 250,000 to 350,000 distinct CDR3 sequences, more than 75% of them seen only once. This sequence was found in a human donor with multiple sclerosis. This rearrangement joins TRBV7-8 to TRBJ2-1; D may be TRBD1 (5 bases). Sequenced: CD8+ T cells from PBMCs. CDR3 protein: CASSLQVNNEQFF. CDR3 sequence (DNA): TGTGCCAGCAGCCTACAGGTAAACAATGAGCAGTTCTTC. Complete variable domain (other parts from reference TRBV7-8 and TRBJ2-1): GAGVSQSPRYKVAKRGQDVALRCDPISGHVSLFWYQQALGQGPEFLTYFQNEAQLDKSGLPSDRFFAERPEGSVSTLKIQRTQQEDSAVYLCASSLQVNNEQFFGPGTRLTVL.